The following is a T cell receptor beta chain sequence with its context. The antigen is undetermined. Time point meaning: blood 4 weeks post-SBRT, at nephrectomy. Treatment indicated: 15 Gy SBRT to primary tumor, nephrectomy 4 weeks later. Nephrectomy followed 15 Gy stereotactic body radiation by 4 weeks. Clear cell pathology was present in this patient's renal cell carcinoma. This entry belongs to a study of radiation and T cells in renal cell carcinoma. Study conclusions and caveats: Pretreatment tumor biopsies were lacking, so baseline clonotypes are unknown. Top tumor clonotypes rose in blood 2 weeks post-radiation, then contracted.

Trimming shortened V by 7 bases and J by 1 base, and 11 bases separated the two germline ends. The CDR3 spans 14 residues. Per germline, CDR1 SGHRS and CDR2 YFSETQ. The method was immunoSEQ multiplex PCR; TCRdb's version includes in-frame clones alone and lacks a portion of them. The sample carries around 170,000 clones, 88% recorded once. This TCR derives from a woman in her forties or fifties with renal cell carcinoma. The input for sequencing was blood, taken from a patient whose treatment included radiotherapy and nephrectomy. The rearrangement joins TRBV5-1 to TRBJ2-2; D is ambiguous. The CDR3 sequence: CASSGPGNTGELFF. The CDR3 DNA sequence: TGCGCCAGCTCCGGACCGGGGAACACCGGGGAGCTGTTTTTT.